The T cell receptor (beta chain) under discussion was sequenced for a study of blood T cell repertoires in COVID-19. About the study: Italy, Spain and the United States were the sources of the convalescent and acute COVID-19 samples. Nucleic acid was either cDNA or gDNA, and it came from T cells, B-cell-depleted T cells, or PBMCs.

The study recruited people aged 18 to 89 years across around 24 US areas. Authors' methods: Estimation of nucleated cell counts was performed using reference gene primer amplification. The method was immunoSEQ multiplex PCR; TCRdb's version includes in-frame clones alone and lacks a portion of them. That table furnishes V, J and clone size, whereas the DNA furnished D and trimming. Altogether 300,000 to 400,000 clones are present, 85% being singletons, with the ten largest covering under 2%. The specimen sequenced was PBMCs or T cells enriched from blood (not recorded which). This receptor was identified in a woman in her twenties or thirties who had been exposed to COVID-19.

CDR3 protein: CASSFQNKGSGYTF. The DNA for the CDR3 is TGTGCCAGCAGTTTTCAAAATAAGGGGTCGGGCTACACCTTC. The chain links TRBV27 to TRBJ1-2, with D perhaps TRBD1 (5 bases). The CDR3 is 14 residues long. CDR1 and CDR2 (germline): MNHEY, SMNVEV (reference sequence). Trimming left V 3 bases short and J 8 bases short, with 16 bases between.